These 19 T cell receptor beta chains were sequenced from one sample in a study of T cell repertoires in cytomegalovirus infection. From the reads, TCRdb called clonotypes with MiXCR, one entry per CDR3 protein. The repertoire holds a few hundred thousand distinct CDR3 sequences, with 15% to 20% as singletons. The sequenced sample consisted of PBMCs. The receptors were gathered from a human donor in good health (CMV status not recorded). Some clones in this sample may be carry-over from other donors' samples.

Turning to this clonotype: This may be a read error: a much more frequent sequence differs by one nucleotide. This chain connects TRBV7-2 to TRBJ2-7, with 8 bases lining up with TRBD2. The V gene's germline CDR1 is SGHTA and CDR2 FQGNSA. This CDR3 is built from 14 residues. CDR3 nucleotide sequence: TGTGTCAGCATGCCGGCGGGGGGTTACTACGAGCAGTACTTC. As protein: CVSMPAGGYYEQYF.

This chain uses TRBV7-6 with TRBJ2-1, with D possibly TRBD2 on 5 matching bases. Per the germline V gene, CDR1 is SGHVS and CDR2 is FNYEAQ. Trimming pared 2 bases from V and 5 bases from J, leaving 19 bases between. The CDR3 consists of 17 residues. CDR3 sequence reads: CASSLKRWAGPDNEQFF. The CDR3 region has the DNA TGTGCCAGCAGCTTAAAGCGGTGGGCAGGCCCAGACAATGAGCAGTTCTTC. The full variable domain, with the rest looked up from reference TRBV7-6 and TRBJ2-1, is GAGVSQSPRYKVTKRGQDVALRCDPISGHVSLYWYRQALGQGPEFLTYFNYEAQQDKSGLPNDRFSAERPEGSISTLTIQRTEQRDSAMYRCASSLKRWAGPDNEQFFGPGTRLTVL.

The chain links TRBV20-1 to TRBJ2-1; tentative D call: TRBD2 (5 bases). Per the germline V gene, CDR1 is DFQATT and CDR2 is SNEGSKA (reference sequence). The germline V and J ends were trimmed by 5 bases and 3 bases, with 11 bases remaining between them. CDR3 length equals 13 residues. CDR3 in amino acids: CSAPRTDYNEQFF. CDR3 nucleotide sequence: TGCAGTGCTCCACGGACTGACTACAATGAGCAGTTCTTC.

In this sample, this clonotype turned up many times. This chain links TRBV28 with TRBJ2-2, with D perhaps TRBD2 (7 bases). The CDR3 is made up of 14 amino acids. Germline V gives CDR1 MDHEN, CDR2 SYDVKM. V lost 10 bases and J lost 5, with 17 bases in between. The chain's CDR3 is CATGKEGGTGELFF. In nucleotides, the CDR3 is TGTGCCACCGGAAAAGAGGGGGGGACCGGGGAGCTGTTTTTT.

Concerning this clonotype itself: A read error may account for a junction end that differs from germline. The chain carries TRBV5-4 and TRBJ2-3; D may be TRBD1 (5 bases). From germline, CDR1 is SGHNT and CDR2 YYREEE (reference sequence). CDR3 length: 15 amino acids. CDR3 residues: CASSLGVGSRDTQYF. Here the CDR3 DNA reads TGTGCCAGCAGTCTAGGGGTCGGAAGCAGAGATACGCAGTATTTT.

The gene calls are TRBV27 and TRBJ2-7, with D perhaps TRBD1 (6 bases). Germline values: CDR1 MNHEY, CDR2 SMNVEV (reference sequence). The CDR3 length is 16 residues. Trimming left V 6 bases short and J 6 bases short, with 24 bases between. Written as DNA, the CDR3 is TGTGCCAGCAGCTGGGGCCCGGGACAATGGCCGATCGAGCAGTACTTC. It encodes CASSWGPGQWPIEQYF.

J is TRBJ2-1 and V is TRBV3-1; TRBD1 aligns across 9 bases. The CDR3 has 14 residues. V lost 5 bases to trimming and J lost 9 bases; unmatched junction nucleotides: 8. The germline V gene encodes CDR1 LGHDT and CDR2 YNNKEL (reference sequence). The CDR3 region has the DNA TGTGCCAGCAGCGGGGACAGGGCCTGGGGTGAGCAGTTCTTC. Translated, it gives CASSGDRAWGEQFF.

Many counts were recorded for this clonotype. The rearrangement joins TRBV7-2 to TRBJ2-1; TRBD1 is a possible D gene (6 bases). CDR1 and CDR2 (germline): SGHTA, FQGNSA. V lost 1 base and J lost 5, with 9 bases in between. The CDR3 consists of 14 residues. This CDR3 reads CASSLVRGNNEQFF. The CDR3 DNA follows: TGTGCCAGCAGCTTAGTGAGGGGGAACAATGAGCAGTTCTTC.

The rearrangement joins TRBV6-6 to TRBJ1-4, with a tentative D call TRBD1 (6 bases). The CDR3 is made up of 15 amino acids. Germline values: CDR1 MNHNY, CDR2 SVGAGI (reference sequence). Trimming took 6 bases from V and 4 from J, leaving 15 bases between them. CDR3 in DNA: TGTGCCAGCAGCGGAAGGACAGACGATAATGAAAAACTGTTTTTT. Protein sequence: CASSGRTDDNEKLFF.

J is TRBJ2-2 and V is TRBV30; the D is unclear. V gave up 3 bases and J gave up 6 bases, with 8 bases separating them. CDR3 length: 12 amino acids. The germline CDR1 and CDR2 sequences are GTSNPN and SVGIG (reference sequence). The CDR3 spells CAWRTAPGELFF. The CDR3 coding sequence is TGTGCCTGGAGGACTGCGCCCGGGGAGCTGTTTTTT.

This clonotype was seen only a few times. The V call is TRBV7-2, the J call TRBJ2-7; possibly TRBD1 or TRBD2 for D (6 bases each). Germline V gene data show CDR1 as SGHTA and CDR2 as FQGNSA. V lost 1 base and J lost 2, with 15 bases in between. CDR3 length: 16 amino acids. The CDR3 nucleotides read TGTGCCAGCAGCTTAGGAGTATGGGGGGCTGCCTACGAGCAGTACTTC. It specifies CASSLGVWGAAYEQYF.

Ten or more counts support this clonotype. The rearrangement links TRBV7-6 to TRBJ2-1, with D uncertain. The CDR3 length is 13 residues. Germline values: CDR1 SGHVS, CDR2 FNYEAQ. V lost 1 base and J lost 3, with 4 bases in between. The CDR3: CASSLEVYNEQFF. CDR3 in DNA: TGTGCCAGCAGCTTAGAGGTCTACAATGAGCAGTTCTTC.

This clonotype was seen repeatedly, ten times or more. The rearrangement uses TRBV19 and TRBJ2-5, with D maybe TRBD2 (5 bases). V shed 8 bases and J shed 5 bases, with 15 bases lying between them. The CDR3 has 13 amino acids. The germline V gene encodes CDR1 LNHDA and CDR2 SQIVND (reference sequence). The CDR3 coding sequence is TGTGCCAGTGGGTCTAGCAGGTCGGAGACCCAGTACTTC. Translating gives CASGSSRSETQYF.

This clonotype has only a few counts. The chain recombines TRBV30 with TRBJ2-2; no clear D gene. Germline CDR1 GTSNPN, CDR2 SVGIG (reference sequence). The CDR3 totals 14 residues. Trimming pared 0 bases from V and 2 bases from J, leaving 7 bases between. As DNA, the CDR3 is TGTGCCTGGAGTGTAGGGATAAACACCGGGGAGCTGTTTTTT. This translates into CAWSVGINTGELFF.

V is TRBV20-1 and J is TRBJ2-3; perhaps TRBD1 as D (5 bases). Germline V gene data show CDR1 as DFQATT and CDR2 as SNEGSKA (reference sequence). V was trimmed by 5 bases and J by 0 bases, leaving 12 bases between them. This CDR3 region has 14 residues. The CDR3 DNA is TGCAGTGCTGGGAAAGGGGTTAGCACAGATACGCAGTATTTT. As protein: CSAGKGVSTDTQYF.

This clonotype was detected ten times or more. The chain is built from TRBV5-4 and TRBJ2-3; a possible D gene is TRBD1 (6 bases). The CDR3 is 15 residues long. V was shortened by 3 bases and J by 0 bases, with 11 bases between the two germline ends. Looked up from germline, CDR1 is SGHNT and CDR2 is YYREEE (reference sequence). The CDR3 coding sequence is TGTGCCAGCAGCTGGCGGACAGCTAGCACAGATACGCAGTATTTT. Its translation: CASSWRTASTDTQYF.

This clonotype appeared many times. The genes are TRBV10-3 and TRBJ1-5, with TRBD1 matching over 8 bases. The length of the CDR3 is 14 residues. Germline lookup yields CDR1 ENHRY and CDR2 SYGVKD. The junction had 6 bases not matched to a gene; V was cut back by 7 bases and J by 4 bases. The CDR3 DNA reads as TGTGCCATCAACAGACAGGGGATAAATCAGCCCCAGCATTTT. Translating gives CAINRQGINQPQHF.

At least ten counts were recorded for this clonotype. This chain's CDR3 is CASSSASLYYEQYF. In DNA, the CDR3 is TGTGCCAGCAGCTCGGCTTCACTCTACTACGAGCAGTACTTC. The chain has TRBV7-8 and TRBJ2-7; unclear D gene. The V and J ends lost 4 bases and 3 bases respectively, with 13 bases between them. The CDR3 is 14 residues long. Germline lookup yields CDR1 SGHVS and CDR2 FQNEAQ. The complete variable domain, with remaining parts taken from reference TRBV7-8 and TRBJ2-7, reads GAGVSQSPRYKVAKRGQDVALRCDPISGHVSLFWYQQALGQGPEFLTYFQNEAQLDKSGLPSDRFFAERPEGSVSTLKIQRTQQEDSAVYLCASSSASLYYEQYFGPGTRLTVT.

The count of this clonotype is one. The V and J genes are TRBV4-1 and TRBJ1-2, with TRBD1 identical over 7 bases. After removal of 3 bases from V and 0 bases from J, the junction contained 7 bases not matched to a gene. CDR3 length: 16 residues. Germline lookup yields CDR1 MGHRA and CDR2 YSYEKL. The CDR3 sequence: CASSQGPGQSNYGYTF. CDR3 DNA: TGCGCCAGCAGCCAGGGTCCGGGACAGTCTAACTATGGCTACACCTTC.